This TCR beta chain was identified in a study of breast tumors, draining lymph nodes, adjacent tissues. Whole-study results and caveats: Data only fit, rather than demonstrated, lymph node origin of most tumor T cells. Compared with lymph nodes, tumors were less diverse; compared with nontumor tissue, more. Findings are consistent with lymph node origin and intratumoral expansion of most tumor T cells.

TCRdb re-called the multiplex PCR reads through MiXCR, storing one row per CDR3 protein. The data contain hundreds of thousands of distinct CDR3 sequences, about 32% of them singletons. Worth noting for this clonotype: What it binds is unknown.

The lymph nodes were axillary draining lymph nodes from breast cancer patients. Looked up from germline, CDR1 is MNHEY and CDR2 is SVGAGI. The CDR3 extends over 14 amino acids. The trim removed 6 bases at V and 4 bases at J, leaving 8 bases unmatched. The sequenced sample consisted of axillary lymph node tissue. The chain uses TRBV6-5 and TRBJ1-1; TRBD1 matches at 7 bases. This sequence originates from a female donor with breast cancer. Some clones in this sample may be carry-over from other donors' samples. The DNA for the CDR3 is TGTGCCAGCAGCATCGGACAGGACAGCACTGAAGCTTTCTTT. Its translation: CASSIGQDSTEAFF.